The clone carrying this TCR beta chain was seen a handful of times. The entry originates in a study of T-cell memory formation after mild COVID-19. TCRdb independently ran MiXCR on the 5' RACE reads; one entry per CDR3 protein. The sample shows 250,000 to 300,000 distinct CDR3 sequences, roughly 17% of them seen only once. CDR3 length: 15 residues. V trimming: 5 bases; J trimming: 7 bases; junction bases outside the gene matches: 7. Germline V gives CDR1 SGHTA, CDR2 FQGTGA. The clonotype comes from a man younger than 35 who had mild COVID-19 (a few samples of this study predate the infection). Cell type and time point are not known. The sequenced sample consisted of PBMCs or a T cell subset sorted from them (not recorded which). The rearrangement uses TRBV7-3 and TRBJ2-4, with 11 bases matching TRBD1. In DNA, the CDR3 is TGTGCCAGCAGCCAGGGGGACAGGGGGTGGAACATTCAGTACTTC. Translation gives CASSQGDRGWNIQYF.